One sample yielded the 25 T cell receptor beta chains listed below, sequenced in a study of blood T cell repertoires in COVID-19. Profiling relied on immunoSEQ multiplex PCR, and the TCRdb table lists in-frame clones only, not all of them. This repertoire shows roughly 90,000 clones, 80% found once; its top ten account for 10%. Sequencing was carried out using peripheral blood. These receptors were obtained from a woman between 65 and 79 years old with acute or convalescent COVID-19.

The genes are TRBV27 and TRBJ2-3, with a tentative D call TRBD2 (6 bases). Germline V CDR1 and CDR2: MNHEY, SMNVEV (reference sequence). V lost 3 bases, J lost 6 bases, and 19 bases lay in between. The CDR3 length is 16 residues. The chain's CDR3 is CASSLRVMGGADTQYF. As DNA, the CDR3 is TGTGCCAGCAGTTTGCGAGTTATGGGAGGAGCGGATACGCAGTATTTT.

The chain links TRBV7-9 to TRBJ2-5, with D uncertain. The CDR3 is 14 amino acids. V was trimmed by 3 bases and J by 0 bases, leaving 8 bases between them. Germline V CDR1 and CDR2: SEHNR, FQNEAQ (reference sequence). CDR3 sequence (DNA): TGTGCCAGCAGCTTGGGCAGCTACCAAGAGACCCAGTACTTC. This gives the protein CASSLGSYQETQYF.

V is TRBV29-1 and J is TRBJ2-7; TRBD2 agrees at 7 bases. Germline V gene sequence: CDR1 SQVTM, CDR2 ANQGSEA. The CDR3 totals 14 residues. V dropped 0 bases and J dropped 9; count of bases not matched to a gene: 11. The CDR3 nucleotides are TGCAGCGTTGAAGATCTCAGGGAGGGTGGCGGGCAGTACTTC. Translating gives CSVEDLREGGGQYF.

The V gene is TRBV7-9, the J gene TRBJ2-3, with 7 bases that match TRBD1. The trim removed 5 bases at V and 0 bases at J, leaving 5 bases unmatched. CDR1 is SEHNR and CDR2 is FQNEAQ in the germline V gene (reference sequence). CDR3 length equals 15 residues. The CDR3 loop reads CASSPQGMSTDTQYF. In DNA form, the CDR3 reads TGTGCCAGCAGCCCACAGGGGATGAGCACAGATACGCAGTATTTT.

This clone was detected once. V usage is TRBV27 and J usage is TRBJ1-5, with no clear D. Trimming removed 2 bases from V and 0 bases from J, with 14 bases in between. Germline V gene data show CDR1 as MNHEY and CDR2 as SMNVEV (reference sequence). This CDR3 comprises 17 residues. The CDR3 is CASSLKHPRYSNQPQHF. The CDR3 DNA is TGTGCCAGCAGTTTAAAACACCCGAGGTATAGCAATCAGCCCCAGCATTTT.

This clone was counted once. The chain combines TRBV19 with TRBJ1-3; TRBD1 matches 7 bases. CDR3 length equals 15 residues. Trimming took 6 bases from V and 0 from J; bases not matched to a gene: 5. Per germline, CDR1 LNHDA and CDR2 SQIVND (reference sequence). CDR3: CASSQGQSSGNTIYF. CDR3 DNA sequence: TGTGCCAGTAGCCAGGGACAGTCCTCTGGAAACACCATATATTTT.

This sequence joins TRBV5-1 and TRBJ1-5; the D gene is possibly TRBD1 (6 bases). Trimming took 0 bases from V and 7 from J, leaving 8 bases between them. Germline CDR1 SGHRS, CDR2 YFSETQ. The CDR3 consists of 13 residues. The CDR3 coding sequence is TGCGCCAGCAGCTTGGTACAGGGCCAGCCCCAGCATTTT. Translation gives CASSLVQGQPQHF.

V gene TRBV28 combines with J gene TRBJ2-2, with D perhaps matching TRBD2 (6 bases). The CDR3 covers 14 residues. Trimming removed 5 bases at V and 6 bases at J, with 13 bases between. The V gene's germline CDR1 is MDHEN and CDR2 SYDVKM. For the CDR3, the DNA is TGTGCCAGCAGTCCCGGGACTCTGGCCGGGGAGCTGTTTTTT. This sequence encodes CASSPGTLAGELFF. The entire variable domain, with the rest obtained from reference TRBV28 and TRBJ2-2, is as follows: DVKVTQSSRYLVKRTGEKVFLECVQDMDHENMFWYRQDPGLGLRLIYFSYDVKMKEKGDIPEGYSVSREKKERFSLILESASTNQTSMYLCASSPGTLAGELFFGEGSRLTVL.

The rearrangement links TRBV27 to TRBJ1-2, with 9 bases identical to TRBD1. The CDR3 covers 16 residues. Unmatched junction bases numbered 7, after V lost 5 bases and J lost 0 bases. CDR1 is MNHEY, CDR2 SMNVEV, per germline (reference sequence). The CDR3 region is CASSPLRQGANYGYTF. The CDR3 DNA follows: TGTGCCAGCAGTCCACTCCGACAGGGGGCTAACTATGGCTACACCTTC.

CDR3 nucleotides: TGTGCCAGCAGCTTATCTGGGGGCGGCTATGGCTACACCTTC. Residues: CASSLSGGGYGYTF. The V and J genes are TRBV7-9 and TRBJ1-2; tentatively, D is TRBD1 (6 bases). V lost 2 bases and J 4 bases, leaving 11 bases between the germline ends. The CDR3 loop spans 14 amino acids. CDR1 and CDR2 from the germline V gene are SEHNR and FQNEAQ (reference sequence).

DNA for the CDR3: TGTGCCAGCAGGCCAGGCGCAGGGGGTAATTCACCCCTCCACTTT. Translated, it gives CASRPGAGGNSPLHF. The chain carries TRBV3-1 (or the pseudogene TRBV3-2) and TRBJ1-6, with 7 bases that match TRBD1. The CDR3 consists of 15 residues. The V gene end was trimmed by 6 bases and the J gene end by 6 bases; junction bases not matched to a gene: 8. Germline CDR1 LGHDT, CDR2 YNNKEL (reference sequence).

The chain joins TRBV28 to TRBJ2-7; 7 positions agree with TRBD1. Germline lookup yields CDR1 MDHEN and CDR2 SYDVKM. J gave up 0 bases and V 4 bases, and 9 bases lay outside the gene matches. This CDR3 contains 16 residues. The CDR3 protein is CASSSPDRSTSYEQYF. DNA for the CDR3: TGTGCCAGCAGTTCCCCGGACAGGTCAACCTCCTACGAGCAGTACTTC.

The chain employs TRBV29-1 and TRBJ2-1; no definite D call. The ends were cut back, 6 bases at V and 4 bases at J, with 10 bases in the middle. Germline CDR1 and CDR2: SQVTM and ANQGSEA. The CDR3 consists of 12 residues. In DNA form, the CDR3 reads TGCAGCGTAACTCGAGGTTACAATGAGCAGTTCTTC. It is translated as CSVTRGYNEQFF.

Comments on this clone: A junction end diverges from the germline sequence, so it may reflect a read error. CDR3 DNA sequence: TGCGCCAGCAGCTTGGGACAGGGGGTGGCTTATGACTACACCTTC. This encodes CASSLGQGVAYDYTF. The chain recombines TRBV5-1 with TRBJ1-2; the match to TRBD1 covers 9 bases. Germline V gene sequence: CDR1 SGHRS, CDR2 YFSETQ. CDR3 size: 15 residues. Looking up the rest from reference TRBV5-1 and TRBJ1-2 gives the full variable domain: KAGVTQTPRYLIKTRGQQVTLSCSPISGHRSVSWYQQTPGQGLQFLFEYFSETQRNKGNFPGRFSGRQFSNSRSEMNVSTLELGDSALYLCASSLGQGVAYDYTFGSGTRLTVV.

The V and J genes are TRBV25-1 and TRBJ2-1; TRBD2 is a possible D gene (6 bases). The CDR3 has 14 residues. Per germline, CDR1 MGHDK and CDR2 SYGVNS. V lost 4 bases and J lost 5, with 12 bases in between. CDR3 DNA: TGTGCCAGCAGTGTTGTAGGAGGGAACAATGAGCAGTTCTTC. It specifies CASSVVGGNNEQFF.

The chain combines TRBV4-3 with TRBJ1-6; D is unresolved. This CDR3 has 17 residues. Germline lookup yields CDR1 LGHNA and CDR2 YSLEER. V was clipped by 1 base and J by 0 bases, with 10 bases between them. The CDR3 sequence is CASSQGPRSSYNSPLHF. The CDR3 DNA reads TGCGCCAGCAGCCAAGGGCCAAGGAGCTCCTATAATTCACCCCTCCACTTT.

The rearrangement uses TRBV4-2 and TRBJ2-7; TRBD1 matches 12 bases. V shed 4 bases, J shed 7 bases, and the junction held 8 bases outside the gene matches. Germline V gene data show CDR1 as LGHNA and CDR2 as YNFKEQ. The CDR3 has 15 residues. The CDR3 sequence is CASSRSGQGAEEQYF. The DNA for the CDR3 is TGTGCCAGCAGCCGTTCGGGACAGGGGGCGGAAGAGCAGTACTTC.

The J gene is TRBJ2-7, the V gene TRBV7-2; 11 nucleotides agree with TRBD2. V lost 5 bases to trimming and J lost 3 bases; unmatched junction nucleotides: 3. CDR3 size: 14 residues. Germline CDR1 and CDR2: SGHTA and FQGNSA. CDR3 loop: CASSGTSGFYEQYF. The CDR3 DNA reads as TGTGCCAGCAGCGGGACTAGCGGATTCTACGAGCAGTACTTC.

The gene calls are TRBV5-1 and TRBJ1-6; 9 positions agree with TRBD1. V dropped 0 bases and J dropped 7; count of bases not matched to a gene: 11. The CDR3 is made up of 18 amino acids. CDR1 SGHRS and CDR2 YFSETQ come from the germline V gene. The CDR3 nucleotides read TGCGCCAGCAGCTTGGAGACAGGGGGAGATATAGTGAATTCACCCCTCCACTTT. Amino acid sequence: CASSLETGGDIVNSPLHF.

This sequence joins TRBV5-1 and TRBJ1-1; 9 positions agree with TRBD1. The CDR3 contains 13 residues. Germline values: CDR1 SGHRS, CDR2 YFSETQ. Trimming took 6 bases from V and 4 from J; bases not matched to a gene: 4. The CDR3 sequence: CASKQGAITEAFF. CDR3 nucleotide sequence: TGCGCCAGCAAACAGGGGGCGATCACTGAAGCTTTCTTT.

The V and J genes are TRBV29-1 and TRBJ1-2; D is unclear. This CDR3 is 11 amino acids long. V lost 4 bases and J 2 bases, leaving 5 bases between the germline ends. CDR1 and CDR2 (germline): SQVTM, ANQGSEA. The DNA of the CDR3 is TGCAGCGTTGGAGGCAACTATGGCTACACCTTC. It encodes CSVGGNYGYTF.

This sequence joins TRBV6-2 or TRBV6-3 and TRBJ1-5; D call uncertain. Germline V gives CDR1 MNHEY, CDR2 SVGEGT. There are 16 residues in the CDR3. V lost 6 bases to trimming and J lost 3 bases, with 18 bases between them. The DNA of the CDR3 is TGTGCCAGCAGCTCGGCGACGGCGGGGATCAATCAGCCCCAGCATTTT. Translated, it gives CASSSATAGINQPQHF.

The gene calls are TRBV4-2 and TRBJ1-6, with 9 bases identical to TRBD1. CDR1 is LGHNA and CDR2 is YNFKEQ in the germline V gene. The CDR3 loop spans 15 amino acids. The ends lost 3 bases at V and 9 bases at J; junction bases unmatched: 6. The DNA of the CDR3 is TGTGCCAGCAGCCAGGGGGACAGGGTCGGTTCACCCCTCCACTTT. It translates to CASSQGDRVGSPLHF.

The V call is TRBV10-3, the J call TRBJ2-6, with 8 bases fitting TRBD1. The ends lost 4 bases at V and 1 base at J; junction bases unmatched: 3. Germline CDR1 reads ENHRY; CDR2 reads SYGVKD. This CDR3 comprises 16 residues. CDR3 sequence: CAISGTGNSGANVLTF. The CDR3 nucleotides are TGTGCCATCAGTGGGACAGGGAATTCTGGGGCCAACGTCCTGACTTTC.

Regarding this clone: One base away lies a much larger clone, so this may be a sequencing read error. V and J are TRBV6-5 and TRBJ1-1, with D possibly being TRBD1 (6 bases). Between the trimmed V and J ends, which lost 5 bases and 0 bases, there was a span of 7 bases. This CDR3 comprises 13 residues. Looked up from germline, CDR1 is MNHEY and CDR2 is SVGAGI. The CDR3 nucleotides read TGTGCCAGCAGTAGGGACATGAACACTGAAGCTTTCTTT. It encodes CASSRDMNTEAFF.